This T cell receptor beta chain was sequenced during a study of graft-versus-host responses after intestinal transplantation. Study findings and constraints: High graft-versus-host to host-versus-graft T cell clonal ratios marked allografts of patients with graft-donor macrochimerism.

As concerns this clone: Antigen unknown.

The method was immunoSEQ multiplex PCR; TCRdb's version includes in-frame clones alone and lacks a portion of them. Seen here are about 120,000 clones, around 90% observed once, and the top ten hold roughly 0.24%. After removal of 7 bases from V and 3 bases from J, the junction contained 2 bases not matched to a gene. The CDR3 totals 11 residues. CDR1 and CDR2 from the germline V gene are DFQATT and SNEGSKA (reference sequence). The sequence was collected from a human donor who was the organ donor for an intestinal transplant. This chain joins TRBV20-1 and TRBJ2-7; 8 nucleotides line up with TRBD1. The source was unstimulated CD4+ T cells sorted from spleen or lymph node cells, collected before transplant. For the CDR3, the DNA is TGCAGTGGCGGGACAGGCTACGAGCAGTACTTC. It codes for CSGGTGYEQYF.